Below, 28 T cell receptor beta chains from the same sample are listed, as sequenced in a study of blood T cell repertoires in COVID-19 (dated by TCRdb to 2018 to 2021). The method behind the library was the immunoSEQ multiplex PCR assay. TCRdb limited this immuneACCESS table to in-frame rearrangements with V and J called. A share of clones is missing; checked studies link under half to unresolved V genes, and the rest is unexplained. The sample table records a few hundred thousand clones; 82% of these occur just once. The ten most abundant clones make up about 3.7% of the sample. The sequenced sample consisted of PBMCs or T cells enriched from blood (not recorded which). The receptors originated from a woman aged 60-70 years who had recovered from COVID-19.

The chain carries TRBV29-1 and TRBJ2-5; TRBD2 matches at 14 bases. The germline gives CDR1 SQVTM, CDR2 ANQGSEA. This CDR3 region has 15 residues. Trimming removed 7 bases from V and 8 bases from J; junction bases left unmatched: 12. CDR3 amino acids: CSANGAGTSGGTQYF. CDR3 nucleotides: TGCAGCGCCAACGGAGCCGGGACTAGCGGGGGAACCCAGTACTTC.

The chain recombines TRBV6-5 with TRBJ1-1; TRBD1 matches at 7 bases. The CDR3 sequence is 15 residues long. With V trimmed by 0 bases and J by 4 bases, 5 bases remained unmatched. Germline V gene lookup returns CDR1 MNHEY and CDR2 SVGAGI. The CDR3 is CASSYSTGIVTEAFF. For the CDR3, the DNA is TGTGCCAGCAGTTACTCGACAGGGATCGTCACTGAAGCTTTCTTT.

The chain combines TRBV9 with TRBJ2-2, with D possibly TRBD1 on 6 matching bases. Germline CDR1 SGDLS, CDR2 YYNGEE. The CDR3 totals 15 residues. V lost 0 bases and J lost 6, with 12 bases in between. The CDR3 coding sequence is TGTGCCAGCAGCGTAGGAGGGACATTGGCCGGGGAGCTGTTTTTT. This translates into CASSVGGTLAGELFF.

In this sample, this clone turned up a few times. In nucleotides, the CDR3 is TGTGCCAGCAGCGGGACTAGTGGAAACATTCAGTACTTC. This encodes CASSGTSGNIQYF. The chain joins TRBV5-6 to TRBJ2-4, with 8 bases matching TRBD2. The CDR3 is 13 amino acids. The junction had 3 bases not matched to a gene; V was cut back by 4 bases and J by 6 bases. CDR1 and CDR2 from the germline V gene are SGHDT and YYEEEE.

The DNA of the CDR3 is TGTGCCAGCAGCCCAGTGGTGGGGGGTTCCTTCTATGGCTACACCTTC. This gives the protein CASSPVVGGSFYGYTF. The chain couples TRBV14 to TRBJ1-2, with a possible D match to TRBD1 (5 bases). The CDR3 totals 16 residues. Germline V lookup: CDR1 SGHDN, CDR2 FVKESK. V was clipped by 4 bases and J by 4 bases, with 19 bases between them.

The chain links TRBV11-2 to TRBJ2-7; D is perhaps TRBD1 (5 bases). Germline V gives CDR1 SGHAT, CDR2 FQNNGV. This CDR3 has 13 amino acids. Trimming removed 2 bases from V and 3 bases from J, with 8 bases in between. CDR3 nucleotide sequence: TGTGCCAGCAGCTTATCCAGGGACTACGAGCAGTACTTC. Its translation is CASSLSRDYEQYF.

The V call is TRBV19, the J call TRBJ1-4, with D perhaps matching TRBD1 (5 bases). V was cut by 3 bases and J by 3 bases, with 8 bases left in between. The CDR3 runs 14 residues. Germline CDR1 LNHDA, CDR2 SQIVND (reference sequence). The CDR3 spells CASSIGGANEKLFF. CDR3 DNA sequence: TGTGCCAGTAGTATTGGAGGGGCTAATGAAAAACTGTTTTTT.

This rearrangement joins TRBV11-3 to TRBJ2-1, with 7 bases aligning to TRBD2. V trimming: 2 bases; J trimming: 2 bases; junction bases outside the gene matches: 6. CDR1 and CDR2 (germline): SGHNT, YENEEA. There are 16 residues in the CDR3. This CDR3 is CASSLRGRATYNEQFF. The DNA of the CDR3 is TGTGCCAGCAGCTTACGAGGGAGGGCCACCTACAATGAGCAGTTCTTC. Full variable domain (remainder filled in from reference TRBV11-3 and TRBJ2-1): EAGVVQSPRYKIIEKKQPVAFWCNPISGHNTLYWYLQNLGQGPELLIRYENEEAVDDSQLPKDRFSAERLKGVDSTLKIQPAELGDSAVYLCASSLRGRATYNEQFFGPGTRLTVL.

The chain combines TRBV11-1 with TRBJ2-7, with D possibly TRBD2 on 5 matching bases. Between the trimmed V and J ends, which lost 5 bases and 6 bases, there was a span of 17 bases. Germline V lookup: CDR1 SGHAT, CDR2 FQDESV (reference sequence). There are 14 residues in the CDR3. The CDR3, as DNA: TGTGCCAGCAGCGTCAACCCGGGTCGGGGCGAGCAGTACTTC. This codes for CASSVNPGRGEQYF.

The genes are TRBV7-9 and TRBJ2-2, with TRBD1 identical over 7 bases. With V trimmed by 5 bases and J by 2 bases, 5 bases remained unmatched. The germline gives CDR1 SEHNR, CDR2 FQNEAQ (reference sequence). The CDR3 extends over 15 amino acids. In DNA, the CDR3 is TGTGCCAGCAGCCTACAGGGGCGAAACACCGGGGAGCTGTTTTTT. Its protein product is CASSLQGRNTGELFF.

This clone was detected only once. The chain joins TRBV2 to TRBJ2-3; D may be TRBD2 (5 bases). The CDR3 runs to 14 residues. Looked up from germline, CDR1 is SNHLY and CDR2 is FYNNEI. V lost 7 bases and J lost 0, with 11 bases in between. The CDR3: CASMRVTSTDTQYF. DNA for the CDR3: TGTGCCAGCATGCGGGTCACTAGCACAGATACGCAGTATTTT.

The CDR3 coding sequence is TGTGCCAGCAGTTCAACGGGCGGGAGGGCCGCGGATACGCAGTATTTT. Translated: CASSSTGGRAADTQYF. The chain couples TRBV11-3 to TRBJ2-3; 9 bases agree with TRBD2. In germline, CDR1 is SGHNT, CDR2 YENEEA. This CDR3 comprises 16 residues. V gave up 6 bases and J gave up 6 bases; unmatched junction bases: 13.

The chain employs TRBV2 and TRBJ1-2; D unclear. The V gene lost 7 bases and the J gene lost 0 bases, with 12 bases spanning the gap. Germline values: CDR1 SNHLY, CDR2 FYNNEI. This CDR3 is built from 14 residues. The CDR3 nucleotides are TGTGCCAGCACCGCGGCAGAAGCTAACTATGGCTACACCTTC. Translated: CASTAAEANYGYTF.

This clone was recorded a few times. The chain recombines TRBV10-3 with TRBJ2-3; 9 bases match TRBD2. Germline values: CDR1 ENHRY, CDR2 SYGVKD. V lost 4 bases to trimming and J lost 0 bases; unmatched junction nucleotides: 8. This CDR3 region has 17 residues. For the CDR3, the DNA is TGTGCCATCAGTGTAGCGGGGGCTGGAGCTAGCACAGATACGCAGTATTTT. Translated, it gives CAISVAGAGASTDTQYF.

The chain is built from TRBV2 and TRBJ1-2, with TRBD1 as a possible D gene (5 bases). Per the germline V gene, CDR1 is SNHLY and CDR2 is FYNNEI. The CDR3 spans 14 residues. The V end lost 2 bases, the J end lost 8 bases, and 15 bases lay between the germline ends. CDR3 sequence: CASSESQGWGGYTF. The CDR3 region has the DNA TGTGCCAGCAGTGAAAGCCAGGGCTGGGGAGGCTACACCTTC.

Here the CDR3 DNA reads TGTGCCAGCAGCCTTAGACTGACAGGGGGCTTTAATGAAAAACTGTTTTTT. Its translation is CASSLRLTGGFNEKLFF. The chain combines TRBV4-2 with TRBJ1-4, with 10 nucleotides matching TRBD1. Trimming removed 4 bases from V and 4 bases from J; junction bases left unmatched: 9. CDR3 length: 17 amino acids. Germline assignment: CDR1 LGHNA and CDR2 YNFKEQ.

The chain carries TRBV10-3 and TRBJ1-1, with D tentatively TRBD1 (6 bases). The CDR3 loop spans 14 amino acids. Germline V gene sequence: CDR1 ENHRY, CDR2 SYGVKD. V shed 5 bases and J shed 3 bases, with 13 bases lying between them. CDR3: CAISRLQGDTEAFF. CDR3 in DNA: TGTGCCATCAGTCGGTTACAGGGAGACACTGAAGCTTTCTTT.

J is TRBJ2-1 and V is TRBV11-1; TRBD2 aligns across 11 bases. The CDR3 spans 15 residues. V was clipped by 4 bases and J by 7 bases; unmatched bases: 6. Germline V lookup: CDR1 SGHAT, CDR2 FQDESV (reference sequence). The CDR3 DNA is TGTGCCAGCAGCTCCCAGATAGCGGGAGGGAATGAGCAGTTCTTC. Translating it yields CASSSQIAGGNEQFF.

This clone was detected ten times or more. The chain combines TRBV6-4 with TRBJ2-1; tentatively, D is TRBD2 (6 bases). Trimming took 6 bases from V and 7 from J, leaving 19 bases between them. The CDR3 is made up of 15 amino acids. The germline V gene has CDR1 MRHNA and CDR2 SNTAGT. CDR3 in amino acids: CASRSQAGLGNEQFF. As DNA, the CDR3 is TGTGCCAGCAGATCCCAGGCGGGACTGGGGAATGAGCAGTTCTTC.

This chain joins TRBV27 and TRBJ1-4, with 8 bases lining up with TRBD1. The CDR3 runs to 13 residues. CDR1 and CDR2 (germline): MNHEY, SMNVEV (reference sequence). The ends lost 9 bases at V and 7 bases at J; junction bases unmatched: 7. The CDR3 region has the DNA TGTGCCAGTTTGGACAGGGAGAGTGAAAAACTGTTTTTT. As protein: CASLDRESEKLFF.

The rearrangement uses TRBV6-2 or TRBV6-3 and TRBJ2-2, with D uncertain. Germline CDR1 reads MNHEY; CDR2 reads SVGEGT. This CDR3 region has 12 residues. With 4 bases removed from V and 6 bases from J, the gap between germline ends came to 6 bases. CDR3 sequence reads: CASSSVAGELFF. Written as DNA, the CDR3 is TGTGCCAGCAGTTCTGTAGCCGGGGAGCTGTTTTTT.

V is TRBV3-1 (or the pseudogene TRBV3-2) and J is TRBJ2-2; 11 bases match TRBD1. With V trimmed by 4 bases and J by 2 bases, 3 bases remained unmatched. The CDR3 loop spans 16 amino acids. Germline lookup yields CDR1 LGHDT and CDR2 YNNKEL (reference sequence). The CDR3 DNA is TGTGCCAGCAGCCCGCGGACAGGGGGCAACACCGGGGAGCTGTTTTTT. Amino acid sequence: CASSPRTGGNTGELFF.

The V and J genes are TRBV23-1 and TRBJ2-6, with 7 bases lining up with TRBD1. TRBV23-1 is assigned to the ORF class and has an uncertain function. This CDR3 is built from 20 residues. The V gene end was trimmed by 0 bases and the J gene end by 10 bases; junction bases not matched to a gene: 21. The CDR3 loop reads CASSQSCLGGPICLPNVLTF. In DNA form, the CDR3 reads TGCGCCAGCAGTCAATCCTGTTTAGGGGGCCCCATCTGTCTTCCAAACGTCCTGACTTTC.

V is TRBV4-3 and J is TRBJ2-1; TRBD2 matches at 10 bases. V lost 4 bases to trimming and J lost 4 bases; unmatched junction nucleotides: 7. Germline V CDR1 and CDR2: LGHNA, YSLEER. The CDR3 sequence is 16 residues long. The CDR3 sequence: CASSPTERGGYNEQFF. As DNA, the CDR3 is TGCGCCAGCAGCCCAACAGAGCGGGGGGGATACAATGAGCAGTTCTTC.

This chain uses TRBV18 with TRBJ2-2; D might be TRBD1 (6 bases). Germline V gene data show CDR1 as KGHSH and CDR2 as LQKENI. CDR3 size: 16 residues. The germline V and J ends were trimmed by 0 bases and 1 base, with 9 bases remaining between them. CDR3 nucleotides: TGTGCCAGCTCACCACCGGTGGGACAGAACACCGGGGAGCTGTTTTTT. It translates to CASSPPVGQNTGELFF. Together with reference TRBV18 and TRBJ2-2, the CDR3 gives the full variable domain: NAGVMQNPRHLVRRRGQEARLRCSPMKGHSHVYWYRQLPEEGLKFMVYLQKENIIDESGMPKERFSAEFPKEGPSILRIQQVVRGDSAAYFCASSPPVGQNTGELFFGEGSRLTVL.

Only one count was recorded for this clone. The genes are TRBV19 and TRBJ2-3; perhaps TRBD2 as D (6 bases). V was trimmed by 4 bases and J by 2 bases, leaving 16 bases between them. The CDR3 contains 16 residues. CDR1 is LNHDA, CDR2 SQIVND, per germline (reference sequence). The CDR3 sequence: CASSRPGTGDTDTQYF. For the CDR3, the DNA is TGTGCCAGTAGTAGACCCGGGACGGGGGACACAGATACGCAGTATTTT.

The chain is built from TRBV5-1 and TRBJ1-2, with 8 bases fitting TRBD1. The trim removed 4 bases at V and 0 bases at J, leaving 14 bases unmatched. Germline values: CDR1 SGHRS, CDR2 YFSETQ. The CDR3 is made up of 18 amino acids. CDR3 in DNA: TGCGCCAGCAGCCCACTCCCCCCAGGGGGCATACCTAACTATGGCTACACCTTC. This sequence encodes CASSPLPPGGIPNYGYTF.

The V call is TRBV6-1, the J call TRBJ1-5; 10 positions match TRBD1. CDR1 and CDR2 from the germline V gene are MNHNS and SASEGT. The V and J ends lost 3 bases and 6 bases, in that order; junction bases with no gene match: 5. The CDR3 length is 15 residues. The CDR3 loop reads CASSDRQGAIQPQHF. For the CDR3, the DNA is TGTGCCAGCAGTGACCGACAGGGGGCTATTCAGCCCCAGCATTTT.